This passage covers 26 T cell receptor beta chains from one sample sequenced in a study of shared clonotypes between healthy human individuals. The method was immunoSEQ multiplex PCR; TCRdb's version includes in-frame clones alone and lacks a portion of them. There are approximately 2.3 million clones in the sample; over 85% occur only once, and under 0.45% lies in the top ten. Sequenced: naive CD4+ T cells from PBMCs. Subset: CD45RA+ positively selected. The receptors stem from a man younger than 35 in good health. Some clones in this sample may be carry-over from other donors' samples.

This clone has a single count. CDR3 in DNA: TGTGCCAGCAGCGCCCATGGGACTAGCGGAGCTGACACAGATACGCAGTATTTT. It codes for CASSAHGTSGADTDTQYF. V is TRBV9 and J is TRBJ2-3; 11 bases fit TRBD2. The CDR3 is made up of 18 amino acids. J lost 2 bases, V lost 3 bases, and 11 bases had no gene match. CDR1 is SGDLS and CDR2 is YYNGEE in the germline V gene. Full variable domain (missing parts from reference TRBV9 and TRBJ2-3): DSGVTQTPKHLITATGQRVTLRCSPRSGDLSVYWYQQSLDQGLQFLIQYYNGEERAKGNILERFSAQQFPDLHSELNLSSLELGDSALYFCASSAHGTSGADTDTQYFGPGTRLTVL.

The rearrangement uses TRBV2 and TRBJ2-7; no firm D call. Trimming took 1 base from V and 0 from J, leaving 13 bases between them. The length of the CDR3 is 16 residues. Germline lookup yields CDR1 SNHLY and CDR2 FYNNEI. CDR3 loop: CASSEEARIPSYEQYF. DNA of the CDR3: TGTGCCAGCAGTGAAGAAGCGAGGATCCCCTCCTACGAGCAGTACTTC.

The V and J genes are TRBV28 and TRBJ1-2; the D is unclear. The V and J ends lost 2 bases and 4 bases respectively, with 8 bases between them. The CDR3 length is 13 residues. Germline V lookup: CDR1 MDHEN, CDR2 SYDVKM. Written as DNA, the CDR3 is TGTGCCAGCAGTTTAGGCCGCATCTATGGCTACACCTTC. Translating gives CASSLGRIYGYTF.

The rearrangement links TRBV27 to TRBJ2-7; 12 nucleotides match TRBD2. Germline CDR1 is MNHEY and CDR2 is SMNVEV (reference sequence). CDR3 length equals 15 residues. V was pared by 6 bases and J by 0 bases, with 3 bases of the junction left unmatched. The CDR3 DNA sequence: TGTGCCAGCAGAAGACTAGCGGGGGACTCCTACGAGCAGTACTTC. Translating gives CASRRLAGDSYEQYF.

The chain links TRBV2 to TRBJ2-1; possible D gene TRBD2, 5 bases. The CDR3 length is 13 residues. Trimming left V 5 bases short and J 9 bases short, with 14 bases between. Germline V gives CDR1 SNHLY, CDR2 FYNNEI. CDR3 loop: CASSNHGIREQFF. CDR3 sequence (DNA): TGTGCCAGCAGTAACCACGGGATCCGTGAGCAGTTCTTC. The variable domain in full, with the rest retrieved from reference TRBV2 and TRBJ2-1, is EPEVTQTPSHQVTQMGQEVILRCVPISNHLYFYWYRQILGQKVEFLVSFYNNEISEKSEIFDDQFSVERPDGSNFTLKIRSTKLEDSAMYFCASSNHGIREQFFGPGTRLTVL.

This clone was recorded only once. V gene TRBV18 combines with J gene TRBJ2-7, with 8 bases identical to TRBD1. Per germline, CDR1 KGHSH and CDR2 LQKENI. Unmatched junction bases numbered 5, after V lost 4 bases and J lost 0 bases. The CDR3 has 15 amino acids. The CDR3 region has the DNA TGTGCCAGCTCACAGGGACAGGTAATCTCCTACGAGCAGTACTTC. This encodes CASSQGQVISYEQYF.

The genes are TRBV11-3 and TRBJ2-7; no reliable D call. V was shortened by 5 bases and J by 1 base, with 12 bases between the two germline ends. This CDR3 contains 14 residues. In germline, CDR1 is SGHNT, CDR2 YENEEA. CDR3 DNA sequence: TGTGCCAGCAGCCCCCGTGGGTTGTCCTACGAGCAGTACTTC. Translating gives CASSPRGLSYEQYF.

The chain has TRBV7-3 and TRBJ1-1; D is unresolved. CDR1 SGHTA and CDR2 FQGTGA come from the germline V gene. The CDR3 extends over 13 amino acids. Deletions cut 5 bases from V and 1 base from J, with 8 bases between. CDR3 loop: CASSDGRNTEAFF. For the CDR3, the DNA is TGTGCCAGCAGCGATGGACGGAACACTGAAGCTTTCTTT.

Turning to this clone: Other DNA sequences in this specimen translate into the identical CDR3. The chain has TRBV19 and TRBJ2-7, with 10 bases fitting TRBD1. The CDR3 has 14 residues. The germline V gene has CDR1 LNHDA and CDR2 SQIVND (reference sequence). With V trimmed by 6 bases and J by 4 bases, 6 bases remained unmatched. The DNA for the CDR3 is TGTGCCAGTAGCCCACTGGGACAGGGGTACGAGCAGTACTTC. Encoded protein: CASSPLGQGYEQYF.

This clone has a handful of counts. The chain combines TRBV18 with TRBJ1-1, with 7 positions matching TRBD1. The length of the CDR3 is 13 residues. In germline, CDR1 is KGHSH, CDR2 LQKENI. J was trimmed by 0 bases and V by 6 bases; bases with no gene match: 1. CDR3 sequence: CASSGTVNTEAFF. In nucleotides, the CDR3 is TGTGCCAGCTCGGGGACAGTGAACACTGAAGCTTTCTTT.

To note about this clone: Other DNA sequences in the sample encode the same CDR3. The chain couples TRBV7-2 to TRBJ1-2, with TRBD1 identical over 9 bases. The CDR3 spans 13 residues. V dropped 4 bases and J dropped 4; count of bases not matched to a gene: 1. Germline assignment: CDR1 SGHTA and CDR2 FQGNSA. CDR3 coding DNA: TGTGCCAGCAGCTCGGGACAGGGCTATGGCTACACCTTC. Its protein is CASSSGQGYGYTF.

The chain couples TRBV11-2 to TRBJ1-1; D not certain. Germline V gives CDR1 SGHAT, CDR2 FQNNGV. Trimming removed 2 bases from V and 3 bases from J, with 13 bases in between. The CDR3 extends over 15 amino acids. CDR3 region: CASSLIRVKDTEAFF. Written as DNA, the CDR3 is TGTGCCAGCAGCTTAATCCGGGTGAAGGACACTGAAGCTTTCTTT. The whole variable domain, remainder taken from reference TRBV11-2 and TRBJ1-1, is EAGVAQSPRYKIIEKRQSVAFWCNPISGHATLYWYQQILGQGPKLLIQFQNNGVVDDSQLPKDRFSAERLKGVDSTLKIQPAKLEDSAVYLCASSLIRVKDTEAFFGQGTRLTVV.

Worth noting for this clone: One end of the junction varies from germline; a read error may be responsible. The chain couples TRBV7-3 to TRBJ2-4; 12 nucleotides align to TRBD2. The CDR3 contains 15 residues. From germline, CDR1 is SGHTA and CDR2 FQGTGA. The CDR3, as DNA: TGTGCCAGCAGCTTGGGACTAGCGGGCCAAAATATTCAGTACTTC. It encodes CASSLGLAGQNIQYF.

The CDR3 DNA is TGCGCCAGCAGCCCGTCGTGGGGGACTGAAGCTTTCTTT. This encodes CASSPSWGTEAFF. The gene calls are TRBV5-1 and TRBJ1-1, with D possibly matching TRBD1 (5 bases). The length of the CDR3 is 13 residues. The V gene's germline CDR1 is SGHRS and CDR2 YFSETQ. V lost 4 bases to trimming and J lost 5 bases, with 12 bases between them.

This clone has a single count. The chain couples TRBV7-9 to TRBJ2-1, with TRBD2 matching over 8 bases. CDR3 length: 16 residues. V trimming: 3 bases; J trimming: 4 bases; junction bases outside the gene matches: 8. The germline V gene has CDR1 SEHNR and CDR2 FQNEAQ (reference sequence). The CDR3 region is CASSFTRLATYNEQFF. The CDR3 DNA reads TGTGCCAGCAGCTTCACACGACTAGCGACTTACAATGAGCAGTTCTTC. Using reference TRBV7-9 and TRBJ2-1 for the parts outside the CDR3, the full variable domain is DTGVSQNPRHKITKRGQNVTFRCDPISEHNRLYWYRQTLGQGPEFLTYFQNEAQLEKSRLLSDRFSAERPKGSFSTLEIQRTEQGDSAMYLCASSFTRLATYNEQFFGPGTRLTVL.

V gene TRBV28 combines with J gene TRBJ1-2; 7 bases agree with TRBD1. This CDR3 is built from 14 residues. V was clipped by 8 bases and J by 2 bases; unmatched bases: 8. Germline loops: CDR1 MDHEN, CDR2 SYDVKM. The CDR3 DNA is TGTGCCAGCGGTTCGGACAGGAAGAACTATGGCTACACCTTC. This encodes CASGSDRKNYGYTF.

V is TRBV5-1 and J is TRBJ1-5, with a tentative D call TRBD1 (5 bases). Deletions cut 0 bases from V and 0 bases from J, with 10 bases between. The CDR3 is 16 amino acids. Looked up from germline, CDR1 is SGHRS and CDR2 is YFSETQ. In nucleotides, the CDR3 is TGCGCCAGCAGCTTGGGAGCGACAGCTAGCAATCAGCCCCAGCATTTT. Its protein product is CASSLGATASNQPQHF.

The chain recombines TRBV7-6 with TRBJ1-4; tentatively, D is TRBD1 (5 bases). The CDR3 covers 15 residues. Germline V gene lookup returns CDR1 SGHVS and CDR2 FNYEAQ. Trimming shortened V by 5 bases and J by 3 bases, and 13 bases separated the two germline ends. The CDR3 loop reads CASSPPKGSNEKLFF. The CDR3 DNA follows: TGTGCCAGCAGCCCCCCCAAGGGGTCTAATGAAAAACTGTTTTTT.

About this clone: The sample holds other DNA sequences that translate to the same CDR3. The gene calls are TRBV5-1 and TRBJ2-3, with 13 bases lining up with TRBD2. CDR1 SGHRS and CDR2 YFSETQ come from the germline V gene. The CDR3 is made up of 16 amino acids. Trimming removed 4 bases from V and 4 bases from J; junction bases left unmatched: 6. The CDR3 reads CASSTGLAGASDTQYF. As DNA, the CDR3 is TGCGCCAGCAGCACTGGACTAGCGGGAGCTTCAGATACGCAGTATTTT.

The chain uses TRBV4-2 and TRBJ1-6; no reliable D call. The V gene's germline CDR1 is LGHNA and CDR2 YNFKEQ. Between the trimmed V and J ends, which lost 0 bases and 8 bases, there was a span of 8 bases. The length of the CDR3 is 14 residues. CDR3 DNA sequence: TGTGCCAGCAGCCAAGATGTACTGGATTCACCCCTCCACTTT. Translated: CASSQDVLDSPLHF.

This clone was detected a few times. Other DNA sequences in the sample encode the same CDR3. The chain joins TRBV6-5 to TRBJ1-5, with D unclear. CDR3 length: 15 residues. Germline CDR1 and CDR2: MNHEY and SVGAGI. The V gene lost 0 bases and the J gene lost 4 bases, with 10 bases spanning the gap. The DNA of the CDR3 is TGTGCCAGCAGTTACTCTCCACGAGGAAATCAGCCCCAGCATTTT. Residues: CASSYSPRGNQPQHF.

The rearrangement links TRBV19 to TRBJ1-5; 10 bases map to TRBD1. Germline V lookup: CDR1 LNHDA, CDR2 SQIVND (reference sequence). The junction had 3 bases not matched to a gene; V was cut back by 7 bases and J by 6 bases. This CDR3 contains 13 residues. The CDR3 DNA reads TGTGCCAGTAAAGACAGGGGGCTTCAGCCCCAGCATTTT. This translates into CASKDRGLQPQHF.

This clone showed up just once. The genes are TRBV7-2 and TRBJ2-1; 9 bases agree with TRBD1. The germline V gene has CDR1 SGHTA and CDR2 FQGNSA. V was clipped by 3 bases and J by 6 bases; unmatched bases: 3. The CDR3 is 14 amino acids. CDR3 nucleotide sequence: TGTGCCAGCAGCTTGGACAGGGGTTCCAATGAGCAGTTCTTC. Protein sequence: CASSLDRGSNEQFF. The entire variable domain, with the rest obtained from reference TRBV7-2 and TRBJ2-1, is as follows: GAGVSQSPSNKVTEKGKDVELRCDPISGHTALYWYRQSLGQGLEFLIYFQGNSAPDKSGLPSDRFSAERTGGSVSTLTIQRTQQEDSAVYLCASSLDRGSNEQFFGPGTRLTVL.

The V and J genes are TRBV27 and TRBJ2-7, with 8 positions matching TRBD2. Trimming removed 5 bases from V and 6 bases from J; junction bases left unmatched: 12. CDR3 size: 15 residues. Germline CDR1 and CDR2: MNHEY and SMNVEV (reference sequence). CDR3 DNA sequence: TGTGCCAGCAGTCCAAAACCCGGGACTAGGACCGAGCAGTACTTC. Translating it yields CASSPKPGTRTEQYF.

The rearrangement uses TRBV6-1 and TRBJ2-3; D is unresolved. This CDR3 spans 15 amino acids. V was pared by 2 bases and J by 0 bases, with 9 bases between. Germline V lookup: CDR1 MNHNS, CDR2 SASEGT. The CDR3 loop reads CASSEQLGSTDTQYF. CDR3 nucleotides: TGTGCCAGCAGTGAACAATTGGGTAGCACAGATACGCAGTATTTT.

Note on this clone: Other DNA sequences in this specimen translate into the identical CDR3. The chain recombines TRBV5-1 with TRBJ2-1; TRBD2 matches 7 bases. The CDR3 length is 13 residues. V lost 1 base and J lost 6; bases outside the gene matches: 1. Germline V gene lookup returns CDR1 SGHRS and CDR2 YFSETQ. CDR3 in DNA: TGCGCCAGCAGCTTGCCTAGCGGCAATGAGCAGTTCTTC. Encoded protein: CASSLPSGNEQFF.